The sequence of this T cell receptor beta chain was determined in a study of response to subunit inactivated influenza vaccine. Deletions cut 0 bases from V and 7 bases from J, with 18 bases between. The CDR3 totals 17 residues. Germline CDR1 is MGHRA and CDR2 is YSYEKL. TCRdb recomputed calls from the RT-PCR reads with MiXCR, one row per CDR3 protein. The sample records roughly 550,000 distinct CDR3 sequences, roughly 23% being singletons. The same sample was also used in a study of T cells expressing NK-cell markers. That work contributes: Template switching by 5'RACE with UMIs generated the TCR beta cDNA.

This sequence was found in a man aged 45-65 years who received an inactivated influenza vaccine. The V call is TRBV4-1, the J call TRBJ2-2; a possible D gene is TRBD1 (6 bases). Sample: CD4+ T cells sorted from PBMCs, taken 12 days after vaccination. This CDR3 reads CASSQDRGSGFGGELFF. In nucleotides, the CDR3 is TGCGCCAGCAGCCAAGACAGGGGCAGTGGGTTCGGCGGGGAGCTGTTTTTT.